The clone carrying this TCR beta chain has just a few counts. Its matching antigen is unknown. The PCR contained 60 Vbeta and 13 Jbeta primers. Sequencing was performed with immunoSEQ multiplex PCR; in TCRdb, only in-frame clones are kept and a portion is missing. This sample has under 95,000 clones; 70% to 85% occur once, and the top ten carry under 7%. These data belong to a study of cytomegalovirus exposure and HLA in healthy donors. Broader study findings: In vitro confirmation showed three CMV-associated chains to be CMV antigen specific. Across donors, most TCRs were seen rarely, yet some public ones were widespread. CMV serostatus was the sole immune exposure information available. In a later analysis, at a false discovery rate of 0.05, under 20,000 TCR beta sequences matched HLA alleles.

This CDR3 contains 14 residues. Germline V CDR1 and CDR2: MDHEN, SYDVKM. V lost 3 bases and J 9 bases, leaving 17 bases between the germline ends. The chain joins TRBV28 to TRBJ1-2, with D possibly matching TRBD1 (5 bases). The clonotype comes from a man aged 25 to 45 in good health and CMV-seropositive. Specimen: PBMCs. CDR3 sequence (DNA): TGTGCCAGCAGTTTCCAGGGTGGAAGCTTAAGCTACACCTTC. This gives the protein CASSFQGGSLSYTF.